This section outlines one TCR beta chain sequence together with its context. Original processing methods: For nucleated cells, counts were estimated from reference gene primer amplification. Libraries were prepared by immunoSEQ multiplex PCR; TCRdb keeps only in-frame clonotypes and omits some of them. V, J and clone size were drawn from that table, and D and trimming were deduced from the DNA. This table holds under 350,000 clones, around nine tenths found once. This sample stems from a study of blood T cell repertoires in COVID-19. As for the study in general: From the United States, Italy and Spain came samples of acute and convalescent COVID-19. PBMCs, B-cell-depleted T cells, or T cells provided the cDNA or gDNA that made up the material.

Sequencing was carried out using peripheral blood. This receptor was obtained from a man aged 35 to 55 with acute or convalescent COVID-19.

The DNA for the CDR3 is TGTGCCAGCACCAGCGGGGGGGGCACAGATACGCAGTATTTT. This sequence encodes CASTSGGGTDTQYF. V and J are TRBV6-5 and TRBJ2-3; 10 nucleotides agree with TRBD2. The CDR3 has 14 residues. CDR1 MNHEY and CDR2 SVGAGI come from the germline V gene. Trimming at V came to 7 bases and at J to 1 base, leaving 2 bases not matched to a gene.